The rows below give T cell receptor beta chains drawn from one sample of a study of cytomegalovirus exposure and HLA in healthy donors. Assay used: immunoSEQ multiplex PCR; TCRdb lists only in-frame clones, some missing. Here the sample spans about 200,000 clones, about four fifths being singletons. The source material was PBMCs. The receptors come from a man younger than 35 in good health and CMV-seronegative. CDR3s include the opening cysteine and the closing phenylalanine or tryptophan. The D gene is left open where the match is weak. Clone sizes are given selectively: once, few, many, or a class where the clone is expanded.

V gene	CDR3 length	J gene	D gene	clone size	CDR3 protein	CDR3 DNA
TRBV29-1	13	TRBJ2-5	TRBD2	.	CSVGVSGGQTQYF	TGCAGCGTTGGTGTGTCGGGAGGTCAGACCCAGTACTTC
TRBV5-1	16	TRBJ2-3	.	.	CASSLRSSLGTDTQYF	TGCGCCAGCAGCTTGCGGAGCAGCCTGGGCACAGATACGCAGTATTTT
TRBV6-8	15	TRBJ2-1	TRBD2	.	CASFTFSGKGNEQFF	TGTGCCAGCTTTACCTTCAGCGGGAAAGGGAATGAGCAGTTCTTC
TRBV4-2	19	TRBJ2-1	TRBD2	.	CASSLGLAGGQVGYNEQFF	TGTGCCAGCAGCCTTGGACTAGCGGGAGGGCAAGTGGGGTACAATGAGCAGTTCTTC
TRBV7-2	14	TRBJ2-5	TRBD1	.	CASSPDRVQETQYF	TGTGCCAGCAGCCCTGACAGGGTGCAAGAGACCCAGTACTTC
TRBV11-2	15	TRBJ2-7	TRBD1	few	CASSPRQGISHEQYF	TGTGCCAGCAGCCCCCGACAGGGGATTTCCCACGAGCAGTACTTC
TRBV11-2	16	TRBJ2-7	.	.	CASKGTRGDAYYEQYF	TGTGCCAGCAAGGGGACACGGGGGGACGCCTACTACGAGCAGTACTTC
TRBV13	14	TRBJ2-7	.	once	CASTRGGSSYEQYF	TGTGCCAGCACCCGTGGGGGGAGCTCCTACGAGCAGTACTTC
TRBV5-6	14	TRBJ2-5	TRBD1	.	CASSQGTAQETQYF	TGTGCCAGCAGCCAAGGGACAGCACAAGAGACCCAGTACTTC
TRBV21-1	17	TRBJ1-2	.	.	CASSEIPRGGDNYGYTF	TGTGCCAGCAGCGAAATCCCCCGAGGGGGCGATAACTATGGCTACACCTTC
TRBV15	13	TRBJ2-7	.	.	CATTSPDSYEQYF	TGTGCCACCACTTCCCCAGACTCCTACGAGCAGTACTTC
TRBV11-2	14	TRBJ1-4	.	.	CASSFSRGNEKLFF	TGTGCCAGCAGCTTTAGTCGGGGAAATGAAAAACTGTTTTTT
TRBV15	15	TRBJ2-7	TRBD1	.	CATSRDQGVSYEQYF	TGTGCCACCAGCAGAGACCAGGGGGTCAGCTACGAGCAGTACTTC
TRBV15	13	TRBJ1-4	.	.	CATSRGQNEKLFF	TGTGCCACCAGCAGAGGACAGAATGAAAAACTGTTTTTT
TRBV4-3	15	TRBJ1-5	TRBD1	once	CASSQETGSNQPQHF	TGCGCCAGCAGCCAAGAGACAGGGAGCAATCAGCCCCAGCATTTT
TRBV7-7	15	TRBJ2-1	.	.	CASSLGRGGASEQFF	TGTGCTAGCAGCTTAGGGCGCGGCGGGGCCAGTGAGCAGTTCTTC
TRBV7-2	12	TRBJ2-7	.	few	CASSRYSGEQYF	TGTGCCAGCAGTAGATATAGCGGCGAGCAGTACTTC
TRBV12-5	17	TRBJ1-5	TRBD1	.	CASGFSSDRVGYQPQHF	TGTGCTAGTGGTTTTTCGTCGGACAGGGTGGGATATCAGCCCCAGCATTTT
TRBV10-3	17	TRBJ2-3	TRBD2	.	CAISESPSGGGADTQYF	TGTGCCATCAGTGAGTCCCCAAGCGGGGGCGGGGCAGATACGCAGTATTTT
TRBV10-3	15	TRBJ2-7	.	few	CAISSSQTGRGEQYF	TGTGCCATCAGTTCTAGTCAGACAGGTCGGGGTGAGCAGTACTTC
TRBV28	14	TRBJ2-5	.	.	CASSSRVRDETQYF	TGTGCCAGCAGTTCTCGGGTGAGGGATGAGACCCAGTACTTC
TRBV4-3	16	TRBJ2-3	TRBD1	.	CASSQEWTGSTDTQYF	TGCGCCAGCAGCCAAGAATGGACAGGGAGCACAGATACGCAGTATTTT
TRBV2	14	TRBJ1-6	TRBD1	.	CASQRRTGVSPLHF	TGTGCCAGCCAGCGAAGGACAGGGGTTTCACCCCTCCACTTT
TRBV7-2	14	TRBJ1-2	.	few	CASSSQGPVYGYTF	TGTGCCAGCAGCTCCCAGGGGCCCGTCTATGGCTACACCTTC
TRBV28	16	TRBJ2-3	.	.	CASSDIARHTTDTQYF	TGTGCCAGCAGTGACATAGCGAGACACACCACAGATACGCAGTATTTT
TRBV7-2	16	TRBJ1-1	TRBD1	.	CASSFIPTGFNTEAFF	TGTGCCAGCAGCTTTATTCCGACAGGGTTTAACACTGAAGCTTTCTTT
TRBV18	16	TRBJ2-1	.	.	CASSPQGKSSYNEQFF	TGTGCCAGCTCTCCCCAGGGGAAGAGCTCCTACAATGAGCAGTTCTTC
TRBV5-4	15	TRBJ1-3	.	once	CASSRDAGSGNTIYF	TGTGCCAGCAGCCGAGATGCAGGCTCTGGAAACACCATATATTTT
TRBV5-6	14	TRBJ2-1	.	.	CASSLKTGYNEQFF	TGTGCCAGCAGTTTAAAAACAGGTTACAATGAGCAGTTCTTC
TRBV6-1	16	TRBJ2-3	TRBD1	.	CASSEWDRSKTDTQYF	TGTGCCAGCAGTGAATGGGACAGGTCAAAAACAGATACGCAGTATTTT
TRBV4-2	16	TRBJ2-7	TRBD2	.	CASSHALAGGPYEQYF	TGTGCCAGCAGCCATGCCCTAGCGGGAGGGCCCTACGAGCAGTACTTC
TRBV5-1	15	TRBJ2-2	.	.	CASSPTGGVDGELFF	TGCGCCAGCAGCCCCACCGGAGGGGTCGACGGGGAGCTGTTTTTT
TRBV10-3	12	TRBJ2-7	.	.	CAISGTGDEQYF	TGTGCCATCAGCGGTACGGGGGACGAGCAGTACTTC
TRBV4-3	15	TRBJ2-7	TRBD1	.	CASSQAPRGRYEQYF	TGCGCCAGCAGCCAAGCCCCAAGGGGGCGATACGAGCAGTACTTC
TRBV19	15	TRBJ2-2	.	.	CASTRTDPNTGELFF	TGTGCCAGTACCAGGACAGACCCGAACACCGGGGAGCTGTTTTTT
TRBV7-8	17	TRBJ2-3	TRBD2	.	CASSLAGTSGAADTQYF	TGTGCCAGCAGCTTAGCGGGAACTAGCGGGGCAGCAGATACGCAGTATTTT
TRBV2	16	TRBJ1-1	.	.	CASSGRQARFGTEAFF	TGTGCCAGCAGTGGCCGACAGGCTAGATTTGGGACTGAAGCTTTCTTT
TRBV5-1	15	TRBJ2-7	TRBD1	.	CASSLERTGGGEQYF	TGCGCCAGCAGCTTGGAAAGGACAGGGGGAGGTGAGCAGTACTTC
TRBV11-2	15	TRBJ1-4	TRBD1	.	CASSFKGAANEKLFF	TGTGCCAGCAGCTTCAAGGGGGCGGCTAATGAAAAACTGTTTTTT
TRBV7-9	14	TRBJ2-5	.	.	CASSLSWGLETQYF	TGTGCCAGCAGCTTGAGTTGGGGGCTAGAGACCCAGTACTTC
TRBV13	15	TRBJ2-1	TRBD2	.	CASTDGLAAYNEQFF	TGTGCCAGCACCGACGGACTAGCGGCCTACAATGAGCAGTTCTTC
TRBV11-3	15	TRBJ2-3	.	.	CASSLGRKLTDTQYF	TGTGCCAGCAGCTTAGGGAGGAAACTCACAGATACGCAGTATTTT
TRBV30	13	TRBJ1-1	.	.	CAWSGVRGTEAFF	TGTGCCTGGAGTGGGGTACGGGGCACTGAAGCTTTCTTT